This TCR beta chain is from a study of T-cell memory formation after mild COVID-19. Looked up from germline, CDR1 is SGHRS and CDR2 is YFSETQ. V gave up 7 bases and J gave up 2 bases, with 7 bases separating them. The CDR3 runs to 13 residues. UMIs and sample barcodes were carried by the TCR alpha and TCR beta cDNA libraries that 5'RACE produced using constant-segment primers. TCRdb redid the calling of the 5' RACE reads with MiXCR, one entry per CDR3 protein. The repertoire holds some 250,000 distinct CDR3 sequences, around 17% seen once, with approximately 22% in the top ten. Findings and caveats of the study: CD4/CD8 balance held among clones contracting day 15 to 85, and later expanders leaned CD4+. Those CD4+ clones that contracted were mainly in CM and EM (CD8+ ones in EMRA). The SARS-CoV-2 specificity of second-wave clones reaching peak at day 37 remained unverified.

Concerning this clonotype itself: Its antigen is not identified.

The sample comprised PBMCs or a T cell subset sorted from them (not recorded which). The clonotype originates from a man aged 18 to 35 who had mild COVID-19 (a few samples of this study predate the infection). Cell type and time point are not known. V is TRBV5-1 and J is TRBJ1-6; possibly TRBD1 for D (5 bases). CDR3 bases: TGCGCCAGCTTGGACACCTATAATTCACCCCTCCACTTT. This sequence encodes CASLDTYNSPLHF.